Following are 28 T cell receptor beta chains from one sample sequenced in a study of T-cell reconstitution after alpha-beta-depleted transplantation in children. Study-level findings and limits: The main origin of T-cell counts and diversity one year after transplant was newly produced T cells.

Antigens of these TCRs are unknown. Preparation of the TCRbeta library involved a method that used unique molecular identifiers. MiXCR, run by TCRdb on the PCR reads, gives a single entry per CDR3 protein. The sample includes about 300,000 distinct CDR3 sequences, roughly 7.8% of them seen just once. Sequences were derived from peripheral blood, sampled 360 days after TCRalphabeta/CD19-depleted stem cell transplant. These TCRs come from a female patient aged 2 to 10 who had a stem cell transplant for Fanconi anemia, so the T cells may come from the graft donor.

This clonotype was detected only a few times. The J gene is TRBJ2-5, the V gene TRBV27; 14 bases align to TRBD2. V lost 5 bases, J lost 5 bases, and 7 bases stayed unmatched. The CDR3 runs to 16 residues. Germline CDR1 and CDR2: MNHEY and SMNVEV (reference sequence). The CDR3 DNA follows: TGTGCCAGCAGTCCCCGGACTAGCGGGGGGCGGGAGACCCAGTACTTC. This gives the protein CASSPRTSGGRETQYF.

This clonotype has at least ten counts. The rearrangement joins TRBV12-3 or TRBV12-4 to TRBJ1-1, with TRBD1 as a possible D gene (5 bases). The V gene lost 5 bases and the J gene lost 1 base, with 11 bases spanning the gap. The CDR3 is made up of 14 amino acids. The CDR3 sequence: CASSPETENTEAFF. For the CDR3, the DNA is TGTGCCAGCAGTCCGGAGACAGAGAACACTGAAGCTTTCTTT.

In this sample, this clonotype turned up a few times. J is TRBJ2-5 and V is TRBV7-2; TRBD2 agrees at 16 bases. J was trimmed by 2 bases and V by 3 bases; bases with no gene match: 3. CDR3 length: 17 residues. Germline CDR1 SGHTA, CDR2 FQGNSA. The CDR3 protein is CASSLGLAGGEQETQYF. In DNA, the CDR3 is TGTGCCAGCAGCTTGGGACTAGCGGGGGGGGAACAAGAGACCCAGTACTTC.

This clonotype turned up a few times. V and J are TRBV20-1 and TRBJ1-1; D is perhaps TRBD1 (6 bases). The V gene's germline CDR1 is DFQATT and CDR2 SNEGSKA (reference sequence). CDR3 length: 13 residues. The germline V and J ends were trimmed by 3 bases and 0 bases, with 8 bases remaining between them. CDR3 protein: CSARDRMNTEAFF. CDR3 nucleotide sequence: TGCAGTGCTAGGGACAGAATGAACACTGAAGCTTTCTTT.

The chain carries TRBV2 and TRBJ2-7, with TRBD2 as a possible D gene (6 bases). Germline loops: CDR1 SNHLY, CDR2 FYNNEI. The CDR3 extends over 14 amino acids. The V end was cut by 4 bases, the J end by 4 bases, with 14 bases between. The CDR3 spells CASSGGTSLYEQYF. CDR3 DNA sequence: TGTGCCAGCAGTGGCGGGACCTCCCTATACGAGCAGTACTTC.

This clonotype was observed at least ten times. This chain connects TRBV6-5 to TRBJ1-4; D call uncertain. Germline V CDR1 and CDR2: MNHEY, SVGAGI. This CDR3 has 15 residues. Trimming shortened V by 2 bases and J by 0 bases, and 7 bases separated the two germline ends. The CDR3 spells CASSYAPATNEKLFF. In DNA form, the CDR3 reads TGTGCCAGCAGTTACGCCCCTGCAACTAATGAAAAACTGTTTTTT.

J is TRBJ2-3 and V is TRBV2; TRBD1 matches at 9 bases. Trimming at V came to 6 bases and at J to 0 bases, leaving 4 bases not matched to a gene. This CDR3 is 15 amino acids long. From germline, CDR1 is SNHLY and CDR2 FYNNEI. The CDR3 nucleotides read TGTGCCAGCAGGGGGACAGGGACTAGCACAGATACGCAGTATTTT. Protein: CASRGTGTSTDTQYF.

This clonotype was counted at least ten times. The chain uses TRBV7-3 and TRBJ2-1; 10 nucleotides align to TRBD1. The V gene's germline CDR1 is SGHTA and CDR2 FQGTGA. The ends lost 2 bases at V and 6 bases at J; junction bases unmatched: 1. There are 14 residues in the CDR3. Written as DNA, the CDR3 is TGTGCCAGCAGCTTAGGGACAGGGGTCAATGAGCAGTTCTTC. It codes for CASSLGTGVNEQFF.

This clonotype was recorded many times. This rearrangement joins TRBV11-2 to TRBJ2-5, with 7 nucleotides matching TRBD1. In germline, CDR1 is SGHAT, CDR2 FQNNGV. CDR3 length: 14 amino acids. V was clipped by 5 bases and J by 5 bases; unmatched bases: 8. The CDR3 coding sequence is TGTGCCAGCAGCGTAACAGGGGTAGGGGAGACCCAGTACTTC. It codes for CASSVTGVGETQYF.

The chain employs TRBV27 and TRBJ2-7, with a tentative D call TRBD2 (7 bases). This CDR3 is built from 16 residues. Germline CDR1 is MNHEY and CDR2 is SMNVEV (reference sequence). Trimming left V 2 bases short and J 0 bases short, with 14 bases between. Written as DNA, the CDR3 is TGTGCCAGCAGTTTAATAAGGGGGGGGGCCTCCTACGAGCAGTACTTC. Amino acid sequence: CASSLIRGGASYEQYF.

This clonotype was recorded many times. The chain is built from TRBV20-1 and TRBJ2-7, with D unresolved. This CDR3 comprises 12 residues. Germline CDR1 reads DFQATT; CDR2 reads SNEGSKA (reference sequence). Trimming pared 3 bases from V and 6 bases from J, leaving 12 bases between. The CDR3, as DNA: TGCAGTGCTAGCTGGGATGTCGGCGAGCAGTACTTC. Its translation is CSASWDVGEQYF.

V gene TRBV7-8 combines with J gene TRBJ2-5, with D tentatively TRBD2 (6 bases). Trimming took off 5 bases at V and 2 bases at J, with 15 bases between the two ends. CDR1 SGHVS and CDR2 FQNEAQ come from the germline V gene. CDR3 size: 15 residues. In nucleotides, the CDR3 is TGTGCCAGCAGCCCCATGGGGAGGCCGCAAGAGACCCAGTACTTC. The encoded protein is CASSPMGRPQETQYF. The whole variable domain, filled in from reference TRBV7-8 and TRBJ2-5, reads GAGVSQSPRYKVAKRGQDVALRCDPISGHVSLFWYQQALGQGPEFLTYFQNEAQLDKSGLPSDRFFAERPEGSVSTLKIQRTQQEDSAVYLCASSPMGRPQETQYFGPGTRLLVL.

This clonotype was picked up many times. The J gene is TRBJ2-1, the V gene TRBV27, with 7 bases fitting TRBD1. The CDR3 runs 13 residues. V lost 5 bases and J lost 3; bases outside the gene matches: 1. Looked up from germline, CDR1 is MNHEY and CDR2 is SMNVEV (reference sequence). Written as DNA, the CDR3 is TGTGCCAGCAGTCGACAGGGCTACAATGAGCAGTTCTTC. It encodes CASSRQGYNEQFF.

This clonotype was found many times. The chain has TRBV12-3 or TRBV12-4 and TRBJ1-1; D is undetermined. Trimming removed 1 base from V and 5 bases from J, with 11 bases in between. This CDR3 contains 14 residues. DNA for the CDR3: TGTGCCAGCAGTTTAGGAGAGGGAGGTACTGAAGCTTTCTTT. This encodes CASSLGEGGTEAFF.

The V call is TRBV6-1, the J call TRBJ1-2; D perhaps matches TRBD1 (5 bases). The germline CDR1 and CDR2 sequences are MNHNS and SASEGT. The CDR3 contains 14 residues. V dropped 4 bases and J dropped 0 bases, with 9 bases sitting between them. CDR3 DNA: TGTGCCAGCAGTGTCTCCAGGGCTAACTATGGCTACACCTTC. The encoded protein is CASSVSRANYGYTF.

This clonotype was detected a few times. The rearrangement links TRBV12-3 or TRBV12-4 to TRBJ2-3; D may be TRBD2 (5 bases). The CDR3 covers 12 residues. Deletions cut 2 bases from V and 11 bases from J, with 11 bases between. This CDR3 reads CASSLLSGGQYF. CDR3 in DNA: TGTGCCAGCAGTTTACTGTCCGGAGGGCAGTATTTT.

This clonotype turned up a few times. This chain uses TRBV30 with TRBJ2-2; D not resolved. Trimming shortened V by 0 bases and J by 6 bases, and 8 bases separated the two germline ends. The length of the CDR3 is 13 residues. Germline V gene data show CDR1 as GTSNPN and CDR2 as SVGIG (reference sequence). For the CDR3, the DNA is TGTGCCTGGAGTGTTGGTGTAGCCGGGGAGCTGTTTTTT. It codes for CAWSVGVAGELFF.

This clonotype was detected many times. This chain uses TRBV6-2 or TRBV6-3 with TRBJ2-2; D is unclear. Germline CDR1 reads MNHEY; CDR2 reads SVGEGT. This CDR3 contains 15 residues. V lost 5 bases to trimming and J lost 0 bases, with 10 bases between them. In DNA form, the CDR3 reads TGTGCCAGCAGTAGGACCACCACGAACACCGGGGAGCTGTTTTTT. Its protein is CASSRTTTNTGELFF.

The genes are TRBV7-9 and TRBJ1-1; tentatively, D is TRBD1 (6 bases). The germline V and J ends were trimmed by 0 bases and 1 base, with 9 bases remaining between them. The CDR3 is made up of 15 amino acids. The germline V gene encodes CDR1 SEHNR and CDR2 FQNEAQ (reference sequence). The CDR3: CASSLARGTNTEAFF. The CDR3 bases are TGTGCCAGCAGCTTAGCGAGGGGGACGAACACTGAAGCTTTCTTT.

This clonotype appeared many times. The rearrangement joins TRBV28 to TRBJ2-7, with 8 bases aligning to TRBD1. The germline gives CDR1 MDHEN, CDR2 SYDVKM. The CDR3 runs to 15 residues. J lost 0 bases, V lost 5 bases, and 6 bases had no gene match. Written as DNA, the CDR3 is TGTGCCAGCAGTCCCAGGGGGCTCTACTCCTACGAGCAGTACGTC. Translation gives CASSPRGLYSYEQYV.

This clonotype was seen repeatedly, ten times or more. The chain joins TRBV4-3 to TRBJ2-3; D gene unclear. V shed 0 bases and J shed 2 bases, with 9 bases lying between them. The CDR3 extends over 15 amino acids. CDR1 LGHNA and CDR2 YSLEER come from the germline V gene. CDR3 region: CASSQDPVFTDTQYF. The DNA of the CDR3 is TGCGCCAGCAGCCAAGATCCGGTGTTCACAGATACGCAGTATTTT.

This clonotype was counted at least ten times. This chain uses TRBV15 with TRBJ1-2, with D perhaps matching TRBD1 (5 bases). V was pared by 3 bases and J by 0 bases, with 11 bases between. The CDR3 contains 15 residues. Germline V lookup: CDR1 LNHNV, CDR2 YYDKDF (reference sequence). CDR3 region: CATSRYGTANYGYTF. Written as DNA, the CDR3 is TGTGCCACCAGCAGGTACGGGACGGCTAACTATGGCTACACCTTC.

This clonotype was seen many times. The CDR3 bases are TGTGCCAGCAGCATTCGGACAGGGGGCGTTGGGGACACCGGGGAGCTGTTTTTT. Protein: CASSIRTGGVGDTGELFF. The rearrangement uses TRBV11-2 and TRBJ2-2, with 11 bases identical to TRBD1. Germline values: CDR1 SGHAT, CDR2 FQNNGV. The CDR3 is 18 amino acids. Trimming at V came to 5 bases and at J to 3 bases, leaving 11 bases not matched to a gene.

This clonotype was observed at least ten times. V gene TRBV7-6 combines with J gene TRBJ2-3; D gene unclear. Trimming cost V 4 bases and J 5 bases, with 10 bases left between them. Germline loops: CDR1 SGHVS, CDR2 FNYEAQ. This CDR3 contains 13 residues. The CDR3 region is CASSSMSRDTQYF. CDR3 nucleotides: TGTGCCAGCAGCTCTATGTCGCGAGATACGCAGTATTTT.

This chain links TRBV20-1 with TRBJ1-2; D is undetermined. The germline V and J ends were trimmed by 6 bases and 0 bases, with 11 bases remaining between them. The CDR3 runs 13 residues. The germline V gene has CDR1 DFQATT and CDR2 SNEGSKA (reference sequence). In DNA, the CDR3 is TGCAGTGCCCCGGTAGGGACTAACTATGGCTACACCTTC. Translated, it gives CSAPVGTNYGYTF.

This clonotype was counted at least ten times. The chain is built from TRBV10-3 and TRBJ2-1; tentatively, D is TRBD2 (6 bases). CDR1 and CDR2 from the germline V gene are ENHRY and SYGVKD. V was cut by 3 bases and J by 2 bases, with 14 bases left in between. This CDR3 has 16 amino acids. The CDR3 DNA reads TGTGCCATCAGTGAACGGGGGAAAGACCCCTACAATGAGCAGTTCTTC. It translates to CAISERGKDPYNEQFF.

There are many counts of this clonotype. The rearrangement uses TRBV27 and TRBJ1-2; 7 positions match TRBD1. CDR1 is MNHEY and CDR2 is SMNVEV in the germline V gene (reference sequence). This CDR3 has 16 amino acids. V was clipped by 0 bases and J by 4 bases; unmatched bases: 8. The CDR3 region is CASSLSPTGLGYGYTF. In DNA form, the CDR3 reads TGTGCCAGCAGTTTATCTCCGACAGGGTTAGGCTATGGCTACACCTTC.

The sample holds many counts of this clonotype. The CDR3 here is CASSFYGSAETQYF. The DNA of the CDR3 is TGTGCCAGCAGTTTTTATGGTTCAGCGGAGACCCAGTACTTC. This chain connects TRBV28 to TRBJ2-5, with no clear D. V was shortened by 3 bases and J by 5 bases, with 13 bases between the two germline ends. This CDR3 is 14 amino acids long. Germline V gene data show CDR1 as MDHEN and CDR2 as SYDVKM.